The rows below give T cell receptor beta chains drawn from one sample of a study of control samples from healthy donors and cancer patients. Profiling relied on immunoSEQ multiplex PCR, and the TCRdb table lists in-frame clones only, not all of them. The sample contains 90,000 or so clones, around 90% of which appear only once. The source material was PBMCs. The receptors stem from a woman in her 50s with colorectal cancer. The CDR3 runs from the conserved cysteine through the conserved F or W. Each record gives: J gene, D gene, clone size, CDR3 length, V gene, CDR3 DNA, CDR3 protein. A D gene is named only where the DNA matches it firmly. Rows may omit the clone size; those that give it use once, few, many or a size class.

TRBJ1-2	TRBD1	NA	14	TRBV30	TGTGCCTGCCTCATTCCGGGACAGGGTTATGGCTACACCTTC	CACLIPGQGYGYTF
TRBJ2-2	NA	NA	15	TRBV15	TGTGCCACCAGCAGTCTACAGGGTTTGCTCGGGGAGCTGTTTTTT	CATSSLQGLLGELFF
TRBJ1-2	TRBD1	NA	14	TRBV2	TGTGCCAGCAGTGCCCGGGACAGGCGTTATGGCTACACCTTC	CASSARDRRYGYTF
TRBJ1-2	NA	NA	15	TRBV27	TGTGCCAGCACCCATTGGGGGAACTTGAACTATGGCTACACCTTC	CASTHWGNLNYGYTF
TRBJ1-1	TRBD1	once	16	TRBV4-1	TGCGCCAGCAGCCAAGATCGGGACAGGGGAAAGATTGAAGCTTTCTTT	CASSQDRDRGKIEAFF
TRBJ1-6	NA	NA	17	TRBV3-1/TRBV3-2	TGTGCCAGCAGCCAAGCGGCAGTTAGCTCCTATAATTCACCCCTCCACTTT	CASSQAAVSSYNSPLHF
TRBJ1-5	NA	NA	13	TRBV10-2	TGCGCCAGCAGAGCCCTGGCAGGGGAGCCCCAGCATTTT	CASRALAGEPQHF
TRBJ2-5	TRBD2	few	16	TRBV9	TGTGCCAGCAGCGTCATGACTAGCGGGGCAGGGGAGACCCAGTACTTC	CASSVMTSGAGETQYF
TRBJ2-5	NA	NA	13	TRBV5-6	TGTGCCAGCAGCAAGACTGGTGCAGAGACCCAGTACTTC	CASSKTGAETQYF
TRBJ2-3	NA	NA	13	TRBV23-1	TGCGCCAGCAGTCAATCTGTCGGGGATACGCAGTATTTT	CASSQSVGDTQYF
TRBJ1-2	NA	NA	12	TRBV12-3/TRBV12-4	TGTGCCAGCAGTCTAGGGGTGAGCGGCTACACCTTC	CASSLGVSGYTF
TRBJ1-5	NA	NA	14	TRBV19	TGTGCCAGTAGTAGCCAGGTCAGGAGTCAGCCCCAGCATTTT	CASSSQVRSQPQHF
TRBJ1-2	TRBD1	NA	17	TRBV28	TGTGCCAGCAGTCCCCCGACAGGGGGTGTAATCGAGTATGGCTACACCTTC	CASSPPTGGVIEYGYTF
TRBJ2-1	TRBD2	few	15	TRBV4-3	TGCGCCAGCAGCCAAGACCGGGGGGGCCCTCCTGAGCAGTTCTTC	CASSQDRGGPPEQFF
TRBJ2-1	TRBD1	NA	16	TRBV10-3	TGTGCCATCAGTGAGCCCCCCGGACAGGGCCGCAATGAGCAGTTCTTC	CAISEPPGQGRNEQFF
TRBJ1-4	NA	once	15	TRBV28	TGTGCCAGCAGTAAACCTCCGGGGGCGGGTGAAAAACTGTTTTTT	CASSKPPGAGEKLFF
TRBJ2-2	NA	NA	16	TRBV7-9	TGTGCCAGCAGCTTAGTCGGAGGGGGATTGGCCGGGGAGCTGTTTTTT	CASSLVGGGLAGELFF
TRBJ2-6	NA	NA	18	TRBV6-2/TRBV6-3	TGTGCCAGCAGTCCCGGGTCGTGGGGCCCCGCCGGGGCCAACGTCCTGACTTTC	CASSPGSWGPAGANVLTF
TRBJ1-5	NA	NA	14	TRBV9	TGTGCCAGCAGTTTAGGGGTTGGCAATCAGCCCCAGCATTTT	CASSLGVGNQPQHF
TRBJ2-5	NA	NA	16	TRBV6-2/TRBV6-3	TGTGCCAGCAGCCCTAGACAGAGAGTTGGTCAAGAGACCCAGTACTTC	CASSPRQRVGQETQYF
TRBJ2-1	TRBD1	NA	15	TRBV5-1	TGCGCCAGCAGCTTGGACAGGGGCTCCTACAATGAGCAGTTCTTC	CASSLDRGSYNEQFF
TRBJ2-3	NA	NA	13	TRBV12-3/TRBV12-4	TGTGCCAGCAGTCTACAAACAACAGATACGCAGTATTTT	CASSLQTTDTQYF
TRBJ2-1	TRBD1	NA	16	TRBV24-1	TGTGCCACCAGTGATCCAGGGGGTTTCTCCTACAATGAGCAGTTCTTC	CATSDPGGFSYNEQFF
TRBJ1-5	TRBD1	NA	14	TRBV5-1	TGCGCCAGCAGCTTACAGGGGGCTGGTCAGCCCCAGCATTTT	CASSLQGAGQPQHF
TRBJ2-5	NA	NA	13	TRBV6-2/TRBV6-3	TGTGCCAGCAGTTACGGGGGGTCGGAGACCCAGTACTTC	CASSYGGSETQYF
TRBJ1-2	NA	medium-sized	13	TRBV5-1	TGCGCCCGCAGCTTGGGCGGGGGGGATGGCTACACCTTC	CARSLGGGDGYTF
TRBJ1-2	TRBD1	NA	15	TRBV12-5	TGTGCTAGTGGTTCCTCCGGGACAGGGGCTTACGGCTACACCTTC	CASGSSGTGAYGYTF
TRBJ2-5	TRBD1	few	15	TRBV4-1	TGCGCCAGCAGCCAGGCTAGACAGGGGAAAGAGACCCAGTACTTC	CASSQARQGKETQYF
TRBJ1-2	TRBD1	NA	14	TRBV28	TGTGCCAGCAGTAGCGGACAGGGGAAAGATGGCTACACCTTC	CASSSGQGKDGYTF
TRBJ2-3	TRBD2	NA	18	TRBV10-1	TGCGCCAGCAGTGGTTTTCTAGCGGGGACGCTAAGCACAGATACGCAGTATTTT	CASSGFLAGTLSTDTQYF
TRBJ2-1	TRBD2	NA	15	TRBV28	TGTGCCAGCAGTCTCCTTGCGGGGGTTTCCAATGAGCAGTTCTTC	CASSLLAGVSNEQFF
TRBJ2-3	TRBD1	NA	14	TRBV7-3	TGTGCCAGCAGCCCCGGGACAGACACAGATACGCAGTATTTT	CASSPGTDTDTQYF
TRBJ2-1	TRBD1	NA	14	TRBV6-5	TGTGCCAGCAGTCATCCGGACAGGGGCAATGAGCAGTTCTTC	CASSHPDRGNEQFF
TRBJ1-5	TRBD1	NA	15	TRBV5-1	TGCGCCAGCAGCTTGGATGGGACAGGGAATCAGCCCCAGCATTTT	CASSLDGTGNQPQHF
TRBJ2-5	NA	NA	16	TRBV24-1	TGTGCCACCAGTGATGGTGGCCGGGACGGTGAAGGGACCCAGTACTTC	CATSDGGRDGEGTQYF
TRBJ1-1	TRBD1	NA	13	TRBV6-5	TGTGCCAGCAGACAGGGGCCGAACACTGAAGCTTTCTTT	CASRQGPNTEAFF
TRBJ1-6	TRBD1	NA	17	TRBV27	TGTGCCAGCAGAACGAAGACAGGGGTCTCCTATAATTCACCCCTCCACTTT	CASRTKTGVSYNSPLHF
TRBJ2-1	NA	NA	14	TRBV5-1	TGCGCCAGCCACAAAGGGGAGGGGGGCGTTGAGCAGTTCTTC	CASHKGEGGVEQFF
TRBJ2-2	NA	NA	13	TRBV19	TGTGCCAGTAGTATTTGGGACCCCGGGGAGCTGTTTTTT	CASSIWDPGELFF
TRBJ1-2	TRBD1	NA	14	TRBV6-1	TGTGCCAGCAGTGAAGCGTCAGGGGGCAAGGGCTACACCTTC	CASSEASGGKGYTF
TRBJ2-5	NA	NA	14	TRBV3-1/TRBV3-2	TGTGCCAGCACCTCGGGGCTAGCCACCGAGACCCAGTACTTC	CASTSGLATETQYF
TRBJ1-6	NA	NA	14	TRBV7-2	TGTGCCAGCAGCCAGGACACAGCTCTCTCACCCCTCCACTTT	CASSQDTALSPLHF
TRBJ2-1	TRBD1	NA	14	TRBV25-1	TGTGCCAGCAGTGGGACAGGGGGCTTAAATGAGCAGTTCTTC	CASSGTGGLNEQFF
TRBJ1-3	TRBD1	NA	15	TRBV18	TGTGCCAGCTCACCACCGACAGGGGGTGGAAACACCATATATTTT	CASSPPTGGGNTIYF
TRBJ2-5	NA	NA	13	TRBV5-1	TGCGCCAGCAGCCCACGAGGCCGAGAGACCCAGTACTTC	CASSPRGRETQYF
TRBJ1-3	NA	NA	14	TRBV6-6	TGTGCCAGCAGTTACTCGGACAGAGGAAACACCATATATTTT	CASSYSDRGNTIYF
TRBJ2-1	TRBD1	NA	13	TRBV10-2	TGCGCCAGCAGGGGGACAGAATACAATGAGCAGTTCTTC	CASRGTEYNEQFF
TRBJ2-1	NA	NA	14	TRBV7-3	TGTGCCAGCAGCTTAGTGGGGCAGGACAATGAGCAGTTCTTC	CASSLVGQDNEQFF
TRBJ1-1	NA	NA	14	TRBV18	TGTGCCAGCTCACCTGGGGTCATGAACACTGAAGCTTTCTTT	CASSPGVMNTEAFF
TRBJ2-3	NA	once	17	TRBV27	TGTGCCAGCAGTTCCCCGTCCGTCGGGGGTTACACAGATACGCAGTATTTT	CASSSPSVGGYTDTQYF
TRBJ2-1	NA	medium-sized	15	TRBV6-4	TGTGCCAGCTCGCCCCGGGTGGGGGACTACAATGAGCAGTTCTTC	CASSPRVGDYNEQFF
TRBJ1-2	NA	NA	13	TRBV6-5	TGTGCCAGCAGTTACAACGTGTTTTTTGGCTACACCTTC	CASSYNVFFGYTF
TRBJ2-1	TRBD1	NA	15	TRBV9	TGTGCCAGCAGCCCGTCGACAGGGGTAGTAAATGAGCAGTTCTTC	CASSPSTGVVNEQFF
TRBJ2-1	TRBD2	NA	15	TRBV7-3	TGTGCCAGCAGCCCCGCAGCGGGGGTATACAATGAGCAGTTCTTC	CASSPAAGVYNEQFF
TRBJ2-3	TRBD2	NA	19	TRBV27	TGTGCCAGCAGTTTATCGGGCCCGACTAGCGGGTTGGGTACAGATACGCAGTATTTT	CASSLSGPTSGLGTDTQYF
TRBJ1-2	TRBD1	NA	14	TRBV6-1	TGTGCCAGCAGTGAAGGCACAGGGGCCCATGGCTACACCTTC	CASSEGTGAHGYTF
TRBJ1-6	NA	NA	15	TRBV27	TGTGCCAGCAGTTTCGTCGGGGTCGGGAATTCACCCCTCCACTTT	CASSFVGVGNSPLHF
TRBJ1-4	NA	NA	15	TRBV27	TGTGCCAGCAGTTTAGGTGGGGCTGGTGGTGAAAAACTGTTTTTT	CASSLGGAGGEKLFF
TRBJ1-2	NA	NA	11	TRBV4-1	TGCGCCAGCAGCAAGGAACGTGGCTACACCTTC	CASSKERGYTF
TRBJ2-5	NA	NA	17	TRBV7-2	TGTGCCAGCAGCTTAGTGGTGGGGGGGGCCCACCAAGAGACCCAGTACTTC	CASSLVVGGAHQETQYF